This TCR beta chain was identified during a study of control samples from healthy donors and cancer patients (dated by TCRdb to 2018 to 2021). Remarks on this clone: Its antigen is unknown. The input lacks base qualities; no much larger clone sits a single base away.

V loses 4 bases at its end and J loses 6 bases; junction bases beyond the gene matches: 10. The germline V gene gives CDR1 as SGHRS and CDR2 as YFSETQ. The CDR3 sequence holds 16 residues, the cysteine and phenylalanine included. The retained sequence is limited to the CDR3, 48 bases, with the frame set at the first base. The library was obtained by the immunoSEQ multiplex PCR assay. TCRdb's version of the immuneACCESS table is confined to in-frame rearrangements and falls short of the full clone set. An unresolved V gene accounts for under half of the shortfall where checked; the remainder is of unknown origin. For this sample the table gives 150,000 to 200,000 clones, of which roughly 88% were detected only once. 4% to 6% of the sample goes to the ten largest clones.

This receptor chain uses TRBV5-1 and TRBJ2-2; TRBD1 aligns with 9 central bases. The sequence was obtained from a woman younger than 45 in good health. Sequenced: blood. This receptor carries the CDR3 CASSASDRGIPGELFF. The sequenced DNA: TGCGCCAGCAGCGCCTCGGACAGGGGAATACCCGGGGAGCTGTTTTTT.